The rows below give T cell receptor beta chains drawn from one sample of a study of T-cell memory formation after mild COVID-19. TCRdb reanalysed the 5' RACE reads using MiXCR and keeps one entry per CDR3 protein. The data show around 370,000 distinct CDR3 sequences, with more than 20% seen just once and approximately 12% held by the top ten. The sample taken for sequencing was PBMCs or a T cell subset sorted from them (not recorded which). Receptors were obtained from an adult woman who had mild COVID-19 (a few samples of this study predate the infection). Cell type and time point are not known. CDR3s include the opening cysteine and the closing phenylalanine or tryptophan. The D gene is left open where the match is weak. Clone size is stated in some rows and not others, as once, few, many or a class when expanded.

abundance	d_gene	j_gene	len	v_gene	CDR3aa	CDR3nt
few	TRBD2	TRBJ2-3	15	TRBV6-2/TRBV6-3	CASREREGLSHTQYF	TGTGCCAGCAGGGAGCGGGAGGGCCTGTCACATACGCAGTATTTT
few	-	TRBJ2-1	15	TRBV9	CASSVGASPYNEQFF	TGTGCCAGCAGCGTAGGAGCGAGCCCCTACAATGAGCAGTTCTTC
few	-	TRBJ2-1	14	TRBV7-6	CASGGQGSGNEQFF	TGTGCCAGCGGGGGCCAGGGGTCGGGAAATGAGCAGTTCTTC
-	TRBD1	TRBJ2-3	13	TRBV7-9	CASSPSPGTGQYF	TGTGCCAGCAGCCCCTCCCCCGGGACAGGGCAGTATTTT
-	-	TRBJ1-5	13	TRBV7-8	CASSLAKYQPQHF	TGTGCCAGCAGCTTAGCGAAATATCAGCCCCAGCATTTT
few	TRBD1	TRBJ2-7	12	TRBV5-5	CASSLPGQGMYF	TGTGCCAGCAGCTTGCCTGGACAGGGGATGTACTTC
few	-	TRBJ2-2	14	TRBV7-3	CASSLTPYTGELFF	TGTGCCAGCAGCTTAACCCCCTATACCGGGGAGCTGTTTTTT
-	TRBD1	TRBJ1-2	16	TRBV12-3/TRBV12-4	CASSLGAGQGARGYTF	TGTGCCAGCAGTTTAGGAGCGGGACAGGGGGCGCGAGGCTACACCTTC
-	-	TRBJ2-1	16	TRBV6-5	CASSYADQRDRNEQFF	TGTGCCAGCAGCTATGCGGACCAACGGGATCGTAATGAGCAGTTCTTC
-	-	TRBJ1-1	13	TRBV30	CASVSKVNTEAFF	TGTGCCTCCGTGTCCAAAGTGAACACTGAAGCTTTCTTT
-	-	TRBJ1-6	16	TRBV5-1	CASSLGTSSYNSPLHF	TGCGCCAGCAGCTTGGGTACCAGCTCCTATAATTCACCCCTCCACTTT
-	-	TRBJ1-6	19	TRBV27	CANLLPPSLPSSYNSPLHF	TGTGCCAACCTCCTCCCGCCCTCCCTGCCCAGCTCCTATAATTCACCCCTCCACTTT
-	-	TRBJ2-7	14	TRBV6-1	CASLRLGVSYEQYF	TGTGCCAGCCTCCGACTCGGGGTCTCCTACGAGCAGTACTTC
few	-	TRBJ2-7	15	TRBV5-1	CASSDSGTLLREQYF	TGCGCCAGCAGCGACTCCGGGACCCTCCTGAGGGAGCAGTACTTC
many	TRBD1	TRBJ2-5	15	TRBV2	CASSADRGLQETQYF	TGTGCCAGCAGTGCTGACAGGGGGCTGCAAGAGACCCAGTACTTC
few	-	TRBJ2-2	13	TRBV24-1	CATSDWNTGELFF	TGTGCCACCAGTGATTGGAACACCGGGGAGCTGTTTTTT
-	-	TRBJ2-7	15	TRBV4-3	CASSQEGSSSYEQYF	TGCGCCAGCAGCCAAGAGGGTTCGAGCTCCTACGAGCAGTACTTC
-	TRBD1	TRBJ1-6	16	TRBV5-1	CASSSHRGQGNSPLHF	TGCGCCAGCAGCTCCCACAGGGGGCAGGGGAATTCACCCCTCCACTTT
-	TRBD1	TRBJ2-6	18	TRBV5-1	CASSLMPGTGSGANVLTF	TGCGCCAGCAGCCTGATGCCCGGGACAGGCTCTGGGGCCAACGTCCTGACTTTC
many	-	TRBJ2-7	12	TRBV4-2	CASSQGGWEQYF	TGTGCCAGCAGCCAGGGCGGGTGGGAGCAGTACTTC
-	-	TRBJ2-4	14	TRBV6-2/TRBV6-3	CASSQTVAKNIQYF	TGTGCCAGCAGCCAGACAGTAGCCAAAAACATTCAGTACTTC
-	-	TRBJ1-1	14	TRBV7-3	CASSLPIGDTEAFF	TGTGCCAGCAGCCTCCCTATAGGGGACACTGAAGCTTTCTTT
-	-	TRBJ1-1	12	TRBV6-2/TRBV6-3	CASRERDTEAFF	TGTGCCAGCAGAGAGAGAGACACTGAAGCTTTCTTT
-	TRBD1	TRBJ2-3	14	TRBV5-5	CASSFGQAKDTQYF	TGTGCCAGCAGCTTCGGACAGGCAAAAGATACGCAGTATTTT
few	-	TRBJ2-4	13	TRBV5-1	CASSLGPKNIQYF	TGCGCCAGCAGCTTGGGTCCCAAAAACATTCAGTACTTC
many	-	TRBJ2-1	15	TRBV12-5	CASGLVPGPPHEQFF	TGTGCTAGTGGTTTGGTACCGGGGCCGCCCCATGAGCAGTTCTTC
-	TRBD1	TRBJ1-2	13	TRBV19	CASNRGRDYGYTF	TGTGCCAGTAACAGGGGGCGAGACTATGGCTACACCTTC
few	-	TRBJ1-1	14	TRBV5-1	CASSPRDADTEAFF	TGCGCCAGCAGCCCCCGGGACGCGGACACTGAAGCTTTCTTT
-	-	TRBJ2-2	11	TRBV30	CAWSVPGELFF	TGTGCCTGGAGTGTACCCGGGGAGCTGTTTTTT
many	-	TRBJ2-7	13	TRBV12-3/TRBV12-4	CASSPEPVTVQYF	TGTGCCAGCAGCCCCGAGCCCGTTACGGTGCAGTACTTC
few	-	TRBJ2-5	13	TRBV5-1	CASSFRVQETQHF	TGCGCCAGCAGCTTCAGGGTCCAAGAGACCCAGCACTTC
few	-	TRBJ2-1	12	TRBV6-4	CASSDYRNEQFF	TGTGCCAGCAGCGATTATAGAAATGAGCAGTTCTTC
few	TRBD2	TRBJ2-1	15	TRBV5-6	CASSFSGASRGEQFF	TGTGCCAGCAGCTTTAGCGGGGCGTCCCGGGGGGAGCAGTTCTTC
few	-	TRBJ2-3	15	TRBV27	CASSSPTTSSDTQYF	TGTGCCAGCAGCTCCCCCACGACGTCTTCAGATACGCAGTATTTT
few	TRBD1	TRBJ2-2	15	TRBV7-9	CASSPGTGATGELFF	TGTGCCAGCAGCCCCGGGACAGGGGCCACCGGGGAGCTGTTTTTT
many	-	TRBJ2-7	11	TRBV28	CASSYRVEQYF	TGTGCCAGCAGTTACAGGGTCGAGCAGTACTTC
-	TRBD1	TRBJ1-1	14	TRBV25-1	CASSEVGTGGEAFF	TGTGCCAGCAGTGAGGTAGGGACAGGGGGCGAGGCTTTCTTT
few	-	TRBJ2-5	11	TRBV24-1	CATRRGETQYF	TGTGCCACTCGGAGGGGGGAGACCCAGTACTTC
few	TRBD1	TRBJ2-7	13	TRBV29-1	CSVRQGFSYEQYF	TGCAGCGTTAGACAGGGTTTTTCCTACGAGCAGTACTTC
-	TRBD2	TRBJ2-3	17	TRBV6-5	CASSYGGLAASTDTQYF	TGTGCCAGCAGTTACGGGGGACTAGCGGCAAGCACAGATACGCAGTATTTT
few	-	TRBJ2-3	16	TRBV20-1	CSAPIRPEEVKHTQYF	TGCAGTGCTCCCATACGCCCGGAGGAGGTCAAACATACGCAGTATTTT
few	TRBD1	TRBJ1-1	12	TRBV12-3/TRBV12-4	CASTGGSVEAFF	TGTGCCAGCACAGGGGGAAGTGTTGAAGCTTTCTTT
-	TRBD2	TRBJ2-2	17	TRBV7-8	CASSLVLFAGGPGQLFF	TGTGCCAGCAGCTTAGTACTATTCGCGGGAGGGCCCGGGCAGCTGTTTTTT
few	TRBD1	TRBJ1-1	15	TRBV5-1	CASSGYDRGDTEAFF	TGCGCCAGCAGCGGATACGACAGGGGAGACACTGAAGCTTTCTTT